The T cell receptor beta chain under discussion was sequenced for a study of shared clonotypes between healthy human individuals. The trim removed 8 bases at V and 3 bases at J, leaving 6 bases unmatched. CDR1 and CDR2 (germline): MNHEY, SMNVEV (reference sequence). This CDR3 contains 14 residues. Sequenced by immunoSEQ multiplex PCR; TCRdb stores in-frame clones only, minus some. This table has 1.5 million to 2.5 million clones, less than 95% appearing once. Selected positively for CCR7 and CD45RO-negative, naive CD8 cells excluded terminally differentiated effector memory CD45RA+ cells. Everyone who donated was a Caucasian adult who lived in Nashville, Tennessee. As for this clone: Antigen unknown.

Study observations and caveats: The small donor group covered limited genetic and exposure diversity.

This receptor was identified in a man between 18 and 35 years old in good health. This sequence joins TRBV27 and TRBJ2-3, with 9 bases that match TRBD1. The sample taken for sequencing was naive CD8+ T cells sorted from blood. The CDR3 reads CASGDRATTDTQYF. CDR3 coding DNA: TGTGCCAGCGGGGACAGGGCAACGACAGATACGCAGTATTTT.